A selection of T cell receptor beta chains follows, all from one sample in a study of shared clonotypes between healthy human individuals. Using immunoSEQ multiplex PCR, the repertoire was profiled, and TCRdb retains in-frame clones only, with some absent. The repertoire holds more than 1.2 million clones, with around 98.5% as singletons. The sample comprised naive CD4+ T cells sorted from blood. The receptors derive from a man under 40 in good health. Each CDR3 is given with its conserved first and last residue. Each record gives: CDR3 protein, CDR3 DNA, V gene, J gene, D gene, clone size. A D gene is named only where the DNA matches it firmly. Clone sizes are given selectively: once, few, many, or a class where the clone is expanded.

CASSLEPQGGTEAFF,TGCGCCAGCAGCTTGGAACCACAGGGTGGCACTGAAGCTTTCTTT,TRBV5-1,TRBJ1-1,NA,NA
CASRRNPTGSGANVLTF,TGTGCCAGCAGAAGAAATCCCACAGGTTCTGGGGCCAACGTCCTGACTTTC,TRBV27,TRBJ2-6,NA,NA
CASSLASGANVLTF,TGTGCCAGCAGCTTAGCATCTGGGGCCAACGTCCTGACTTTC,TRBV7-2,TRBJ2-6,NA,NA
CASSLGGTGVLEQYF,TGTGCCAGCAGCTTAGGGGGGACAGGGGTTCTCGAGCAGTACTTC,TRBV7-8,TRBJ2-7,TRBD1,NA
CSVGRDRGMDEQFF,TGCAGCGTTGGGCGGGACAGGGGGATGGATGAGCAGTTCTTC,TRBV29-1,TRBJ2-1,TRBD1,NA
CASSTGTSTDTQYF,TGTGCCAGCTCGACAGGGACAAGCACAGATACGCAGTATTTT,TRBV27,TRBJ2-3,TRBD1,NA
CASSLTGGAKNIQYF,TGCGCCAGCAGCTTGACTGGAGGAGCCAAAAACATTCAGTACTTC,TRBV5-1,TRBJ2-4,NA,NA
CASSFRTGNEKLFF,TGTGCCAGCAGTTTTCGTACGGGAAATGAAAAACTGTTTTTT,TRBV6-5,TRBJ1-4,NA,NA
CASSQTSGSTDTQYF,TGCGCCAGCAGCCAAACTAGCGGGAGCACAGATACGCAGTATTTT,TRBV4-3,TRBJ2-3,TRBD2,NA
CASGLDDGPNAFF,TGTGCTAGTGGTTTGGACGATGGGCCGAATGCTTTCTTT,TRBV12-5,TRBJ1-1,NA,NA
CSVRTTDTQYF,TGCAGCGTTCGGACCACAGATACGCAGTATTTT,TRBV29-1,TRBJ2-3,NA,NA
CASSEVGGAFF,TGTGCCAGCAGTGAAGTCGGAGGGGCTTTCTTT,TRBV6-1,TRBJ1-1,NA,few
CASSFGSTQYNEQFF,TGTGCCAGCAGCTTTGGTTCTACGCAGTACAATGAGCAGTTCTTC,TRBV11-3,TRBJ2-1,NA,NA
CASGNSGIGYEQYF,TGCGCCAGCGGGAATAGCGGGATAGGCTACGAGCAGTACTTC,TRBV5-1,TRBJ2-7,TRBD2,once
CASSQDSDQPQHF,TGCGCCAGCAGCCAAGATTCGGATCAGCCCCAGCATTTT,TRBV4-3,TRBJ1-5,NA,NA
CASSLEAPGEQYF,TGTGCCAGCAGTTTAGAGGCGCCGGGAGAGCAGTACTTC,TRBV28,TRBJ2-7,NA,NA
CSVFSGTDTQYF,TGCAGCGTTTTTTCTGGCACAGATACGCAGTATTTT,TRBV29-1,TRBJ2-3,NA,NA
CASRRGAVSGEAFF,TGTGCCAGCCGACGAGGAGCAGTTAGTGGTGAAGCTTTCTTT,TRBV2,TRBJ1-1,NA,NA
CASAPRDRGFTEAFF,TGTGCCAGCGCTCCCCGGGACAGGGGGTTTACTGAAGCTTTCTTT,TRBV27,TRBJ1-1,TRBD1,NA
CASSGLGQGFSYEQYF,TGTGCCAGCAGCGGACTAGGACAGGGATTCTCCTACGAGCAGTACTTC,TRBV5-6,TRBJ2-7,NA,NA
CASSYSKGAQSYGYTF,TGTGCCAGCAGTTACTCGAAGGGGGCACAGAGCTATGGCTACACCTTC,TRBV6-5,TRBJ1-2,TRBD1,NA
CASSNQRRGDYEQYF,TGTGCCAGCAGCAATCAGCGGAGAGGGGACTACGAGCAGTACTTC,TRBV27,TRBJ2-7,NA,NA
CASSPTALLGDTQYF,TGTGCCAGCAGCCCGACTGCTCTCTTGGGAGATACGCAGTATTTT,TRBV5-4,TRBJ2-3,NA,NA
CASSLVSLYGYTF,TGTGCCAGCAGTTTAGTGTCCTTATATGGCTACACCTTC,TRBV28,TRBJ1-2,NA,NA
CASSLDGYSGANVLTF,TGCGCCAGCAGCCTGGACGGATACTCTGGGGCCAACGTCCTGACTTTC,TRBV5-1,TRBJ2-6,NA,NA
CASSPTPGNYGYTF,TGTGCCAGCAGCCCCACTCCGGGCAACTATGGCTACACCTTC,TRBV7-3,TRBJ1-2,NA,NA
CASSPGTGGEGYTF,TGTGCCAGCTCCCCTGGGACAGGGGGCGAAGGCTACACCTTC,TRBV18,TRBJ1-2,TRBD1,NA
CASSLGGLAGEDTQYF,TGTGCCAGCAGCTTAGGGGGACTAGCGGGAGAAGATACGCAGTATTTT,TRBV7-9,TRBJ2-3,TRBD2,NA
CSARFDTQYF,TGCAGTGCTAGATTTGATACGCAGTATTTT,TRBV20-1,TRBJ2-3,NA,NA
CASSLSPGLAYEQYF,TGTGCCAGCAGCTTGTCACCGGGACTAGCCTACGAGCAGTACTTC,TRBV5-6,TRBJ2-7,TRBD2,NA
CASRILLNTEAFF,TGTGCCAGCCGTATTCTGTTGAACACTGAAGCTTTCTTT,TRBV2,TRBJ1-1,NA,once
CASSEMGGNTYEQYF,TGTGCCAGCAGTGAAATGGGGGGGAACACCTACGAGCAGTACTTC,TRBV25-1,TRBJ2-7,TRBD2,NA
CASSPAETQYF,TGTGCCAGCTCACCTGCGGAGACCCAGTACTTC,TRBV18,TRBJ2-5,NA,NA
CASSVDAAGGVIDEQFF,TGTGCCAGCAGCGTAGACGCAGCGGGAGGGGTCATTGATGAGCAGTTCTTC,TRBV9,TRBJ2-1,TRBD2,once
CASSLAHRPTDTQYF,TGTGCCAGCAGCTTAGCCCACAGACCCACAGATACGCAGTATTTT,TRBV7-2,TRBJ2-3,NA,NA
CASSYGQGVSSNQPQHF,TGTGCCAGCAGCTACGGACAGGGGGTTTCAAGCAATCAGCCCCAGCATTTT,TRBV7-9,TRBJ1-5,TRBD1,NA
CASSSSLLAGIDNEQFF,TGTGCCAGCAGCTCGTCCCTACTAGCGGGAATCGACAATGAGCAGTTCTTC,TRBV7-3,TRBJ2-1,TRBD2,NA
CTSSQSFPWDQNTGELFF,TGCACCAGCAGCCAATCTTTTCCGTGGGACCAAAACACCGGGGAGCTGTTTTTT,TRBV1,TRBJ2-2,NA,NA
CASSERTGTSFYEQYF,TGTGCCAGCAGCGAACGAACCGGGACTTCGTTCTACGAGCAGTACTTC,TRBV7-2,TRBJ2-7,NA,once
CASSSRPRMGEQFF,TGTGCCAGCAGCTCCCGACCTCGGATGGGTGAGCAGTTCTTC,TRBV5-6,TRBJ2-1,NA,NA
CASSYSMGYEQYF,TGTGCCAGCAGTTACTCGATGGGGTACGAGCAGTACTTC,TRBV6-6,TRBJ2-7,NA,NA
CASSLVGADTQYF,TGTGCCAGCAGTTTAGTGGGGGCAGATACGCAGTATTTT,TRBV28,TRBJ2-3,NA,NA
CSVEDHPGASTDTQYF,TGCAGCGTTGAAGATCATCCGGGAGCTAGCACAGATACGCAGTATTTT,TRBV29-1,TRBJ2-3,NA,NA
CASSSAKGEHHGYTF,TGTGCCAGCAGCTCAGCGAAGGGGGAACACCATGGCTACACCTTC,TRBV11-2,TRBJ1-2,NA,NA
CASSPGQGPQNTEAFF,TGTGCCAGCAGCCCAGGACAGGGGCCCCAGAACACTGAAGCTTTCTTT,TRBV7-9,TRBJ1-1,TRBD1,NA
CASSIRQGDQPQHF,TGTGCCAGCAGCATCAGACAGGGGGATCAGCCCCAGCATTTT,TRBV7-2,TRBJ1-5,TRBD1,NA
CASSSVDGADTQYF,TGCGCCAGCAGCTCAGTGGACGGAGCAGATACGCAGTATTTT,TRBV5-1,TRBJ2-3,NA,NA
CASSPTGNTYNEQFF,TGTGCCAGCAGCCCAACCGGGAACACCTACAATGAGCAGTTCTTC,TRBV11-3,TRBJ2-1,NA,NA
CASSIDRGAGGYTF,TGTGCCAGTAGTATAGACCGGGGGGCTGGCGGCTACACCTTC,TRBV19,TRBJ1-2,NA,NA
CASSLDPIPGELFF,TGTGCCAGCAGCTTAGACCCCATACCCGGGGAGCTGTTTTTT,TRBV11-2,TRBJ2-2,NA,NA
CASSVEASYEQYF,TGTGCCAGCAGCGTAGAAGCCTCCTACGAGCAGTACTTC,TRBV9,TRBJ2-7,NA,NA
CASSPLTGLNTEAFF,TGCGCCAGCAGCCCACTGACAGGTTTGAACACTGAAGCTTTCTTT,TRBV5-1,TRBJ1-1,NA,once
CASSQGRYQETQYF,TGTGCCAGCAGCCAAGGCCGGTACCAAGAGACCCAGTACTTC,TRBV14,TRBJ2-5,NA,NA
CASSLALAGEQFF,TGTGCCAGCAGCTTAGCGCTAGCAGGTGAGCAGTTCTTC,TRBV7-8,TRBJ2-1,NA,NA